A selection of T cell receptor beta chains follows, all from one sample in a study of spatial heterogeneity in lung cancer. Via MiXCR, TCRdb re-called the 5' RACE reads, giving one row per CDR3 protein. This table has 35,000 to 55,000 distinct CDR3 sequences, approximately 7% appearing once. This material consisted of PBMCs, taken at surgery. The receptors shown here come from a female donor with early-stage non-small cell lung cancer. The CDR3 runs from the conserved cysteine through the conserved F or W. A D gene is named only where the DNA matches it firmly. Clone size is stated in some rows and not others, as once, few, many or a class when expanded.

size	J	V	D	DNA	CDR3
few	TRBJ2-1	TRBV5-1	TRBD2	TGCGCCAGCAGAGCGCCCGGGGGGTCGTACAATGAGCAGTTCTTC	CASRAPGGSYNEQFF
-	TRBJ2-5	TRBV11-2	-	TGTGCCAGCAGCTTAGTGTTGGCGGTCCAAGAGACCCAGTACTTC	CASSLVLAVQETQYF
-	TRBJ1-1	TRBV2	-	TGTGCCAGCACTTCTAAAGGGATCCCGAACACTGAAGCTTTCTTT	CASTSKGIPNTEAFF
few	TRBJ2-7	TRBV20-1	TRBD2	TGCAGTGCCCCCAAGGGGACTAGCGCCTCCTACGAGCAGTACTTC	CSAPKGTSASYEQYF
few	TRBJ1-1	TRBV20-1	-	TGCAGTGCTAGAGAGCCCCGGGGGGGATCGACTGAAGCTTTCTTT	CSAREPRGGSTEAFF
-	TRBJ2-7	TRBV9	TRBD2	TGTGCCAGCAGCGCTCCGGGAGGGTTCCCATCCGAGCAGTACTTC	CASSAPGGFPSEQYF
many	TRBJ2-3	TRBV2	-	TGTGCCAGCAGTGCATCGGGGATTGGCACAGATACGCAGTATTTT	CASSASGIGTDTQYF
many	TRBJ1-2	TRBV20-1	-	TGCAGTCCAACTGGGGACGGAGGTGGAGGCCGCCGATTC	CSPTGDGGGGRRF
-	TRBJ2-5	TRBV5-1	TRBD2	TGCGCCAGCAGCCTGACTAGCGGGGGGGCTACCGAGACCCAGTACTTC	CASSLTSGGATETQYF
-	TRBJ2-3	TRBV3-1	-	TGTGCCAGCAGCCAGGGCGGGGCTGATACGCAGTATTTT	CASSQGGADTQYF
many	TRBJ1-2	TRBV29-1	TRBD1	TGCAGCGTGCCCGGGACAGTGGGTTATGGCTACACCTTC	CSVPGTVGYGYTF
-	TRBJ1-6	TRBV28	-	TGTGCCAGCAGCCAGGGAAACTCACCCCTCCACTTT	CASSQGNSPLHF
many	TRBJ1-2	TRBV5-4	TRBD1	TGTGCCAGCAGTCTCGATACAGGGGGCGCGATCTATGGCTACACCTTC	CASSLDTGGAIYGYTF
many	TRBJ1-1	TRBV7-2	-	TGTGCCAGCAGCTTAGAACCGGTCACTGAAGCTTTCTTT	CASSLEPVTEAFF
-	TRBJ1-2	TRBV14	-	TGTGCCAGCAGCCGTAGACCCGGGACCGCCCCTAACTATGGCTACACCTTC	CASSRRPGTAPNYGYTF
-	TRBJ2-2	TRBV7-3	-	TGTGCCAGCAGCTTGAGCAAGGACGCCGGGGAGCTGTTTTTT	CASSLSKDAGELFF
few	TRBJ1-1	TRBV3-1	-	TGTGCCAGCAGCCAAGGAGCGAGTTACGGAGCTTTCTTT	CASSQGASYGAFF
many	TRBJ1-1	TRBV7-2	-	TGTGCCAGCACCCATTGGGACACTGAAGCTTTCTTT	CASTHWDTEAFF
many	TRBJ2-1	TRBV5-1	TRBD2	TGCGCCAGCAGCCCGACTAGCAGTGAGCAGTTCTTC	CASSPTSSEQFF
many	TRBJ1-5	TRBV5-8	-	TGTGCCAGCAGCAGGGGAAGGGGCAATCAGCCCCAGCATTTT	CASSRGRGNQPQHF
many	TRBJ1-2	TRBV29-1	-	TGCAGCGTTGAAGCCGGGGGCTATGGCTACACCTTC	CSVEAGGYGYTF
many	TRBJ2-7	TRBV20-1	-	TGCAGTGCTAGTGGGGGTCCGGGATCCTACTCCTACGAGCAGTACTTC	CSASGGPGSYSYEQYF
-	TRBJ1-4	TRBV2	-	TGTGCCAGCAGTGAATGGGTACAGGCAGCTAATGAAAAACTGTTTTTT	CASSEWVQAANEKLFF
few	TRBJ2-7	TRBV20-1	TRBD2	TGCAGTGCAAGACTAGCAGCCTACGAGCAGTACTTC	CSARLAAYEQYF
few	TRBJ2-3	TRBV2	-	TGTGCCAGCAGCGAGCAGGGTTCTCTCCTCACAGATACGCAGTATTTT	CASSEQGSLLTDTQYF
few	TRBJ1-1	TRBV6-2/TRBV6-3	-	TGTGCCAGCAGTTACGGGCAGGGAAACACTGAAGCTTTCTTT	CASSYGQGNTEAFF
many	TRBJ1-1	TRBV29-1	TRBD1	TGCAGCGTTAGGGGGACAGGGATCACTGAAGCTTTCTTT	CSVRGTGITEAFF
many	TRBJ1-1	TRBV19	-	TGTGCCAGTAGTATAGATCTGCGAGGGAACACTGAAGCTTTCTTT	CASSIDLRGNTEAFF
many	TRBJ2-5	TRBV5-1	-	TGCGCCAGCAGACCGGACACTCAAGAGACCCAGTACTTC	CASRPDTQETQYF
many	TRBJ1-5	TRBV10-3	-	TGTGCCATCAGTGAGGGACAGCTTGGGTCGCAGCCCCAGCATTTT	CAISEGQLGSQPQHF
many	TRBJ2-2	TRBV7-9	-	TGTGCCAGTGCGCTACCCATGGGGGAGCTGTTTTTT	CASALPMGELFF
many	TRBJ1-2	TRBV19	-	TGTGCCAGTAAGTCGGGTGGCTACACCTTC	CASKSGGYTF
many	TRBJ2-1	TRBV6-1	TRBD2	TGTGCCAGCAGAGGGACTAGCGGGGGGGCCTACAATGAGCAGTTCTTC	CASRGTSGGAYNEQFF
few	TRBJ1-6	TRBV12-3/TRBV12-4	-	TGTGCCAGCACCTGGTGGGACGGAGGTGATAATTCACCCCTCCACTTT	CASTWWDGGDNSPLHF
few	TRBJ2-3	TRBV19	TRBD2	TGTGCCAGTAGTATTGGAGGTAGCGGGGGGGCAGGAGATACGCAGTATTTT	CASSIGGSGGAGDTQYF
-	TRBJ1-4	TRBV7-9	TRBD1	TGTGCCAGCAGCTCACCAAGACAGGGTGGCGAAAAACTGTTTTTT	CASSSPRQGGEKLFF
many	TRBJ2-5	TRBV18	-	TGTGCCAGCTCACGATCCGGGACACTCCAAGAGACCCAGTACTTC	CASSRSGTLQETQYF
-	TRBJ1-6	TRBV3-1	-	TGTGCCAGCACCGTTAGTAAATCACCCCTCCACTTT	CASTVSKSPLHF
many	TRBJ2-7	TRBV7-2	-	TGTGCCAGCAGCTCTACCCGGGACACCTCCACCTACGAGCAGTACTTC	CASSSTRDTSTYEQYF